This T cell receptor beta chain was sequenced in a study of tumor and adjacent non-tumor tissue in lung cancer. For the study at large: Patients were aged roughly 30 to 76, ten or so men and about five women, stage I to III. Samples averaged roughly 4.2 million productive TCRbeta reads each.

The CDR3 sequence is 15 residues long. V lost 7 bases and J lost 3, with 20 bases in between. The germline gives CDR1 DFQATT, CDR2 SNEGSKA (reference sequence). This sample's RNA came from whole unsorted tissue. TCRbeta libraries were built with three rounds of nested PCR, modified from ARM-PCR. MiXCR was run by TCRdb on the multiplex PCR reads, yielding one entry per CDR3 protein. The table has more than 70,000 distinct CDR3 sequences, 61% seen once. This clonotype was found many times. Sequenced sample: lung tumor tissue. This clonotype was obtained from a man aged 65 to 79 with non-small cell lung cancer. The V gene is TRBV20-1, the J gene TRBJ2-3; tentatively, D is TRBD2 (5 bases). CDR3 sequence reads: CSVPFLGSGTDTQYF. For the CDR3, the DNA is TGCAGTGTCCCCTTTCTGGGGAGTGGTACAGATACGCAGTATTTT.